This passage covers 6 T cell receptor beta chains from one sample sequenced in a study of T and B cells in COVID-19 patients. Blood genomic DNA input for TRB amplification was roughly 220-500 ng. BIOMED2 TRB-A/B primer pools were used in multiplex TRB PCR. TCRdb recomputed calls from the multiplex PCR reads with MiXCR, one row per CDR3 protein. The table shows about 21,000 distinct CDR3 sequences, with roughly 29% occurring only once. The sample taken for sequencing was blood. Receptor source: a human donor who had recovered from COVID-19.

The chain joins TRBV5-6 to TRBJ2-5; the D gene is possibly TRBD2 (7 bases). CDR1 is SGHDT, CDR2 YYEEEE, per germline. The CDR3 has 13 amino acids. The V end lost 2 bases, the J end lost 7 bases, and 12 bases lay between the germline ends. For the CDR3, the DNA is TGTGCCAGCAGCTTTGGGGGGGCCAGGACCCAGTACTTC. The encoded protein is CASSFGGARTQYF.

This chain connects TRBV19 to TRBJ1-1; D is uncertain. Between the trimmed V and J ends, which lost 5 bases and 1 base, there was a span of 5 bases. There are 12 residues in the CDR3. Germline values: CDR1 LNHDA, CDR2 SQIVND (reference sequence). CDR3: CASSRTNTEAFF. CDR3 bases: TGTGCCAGTAGTCGGACGAACACTGAAGCTTTCTTT.

In its sample, this clonotype ranks as medium-sized (0.01 to 0.1%). The chain is built from TRBV27 and TRBJ2-2, with TRBD1 matching 7 bases. Germline CDR1 reads MNHEY; CDR2 reads SMNVEV (reference sequence). The CDR3 sequence is 14 residues long. The ends lost 2 bases at V and 5 bases at J; junction bases unmatched: 2. The CDR3 DNA reads TGTGCCAGCAGTTTACCGGACAGGACCGGGGAGCTGTTTTTT. It is translated as CASSLPDRTGELFF.

CDR3 coding DNA: TGCAGCGTTGCGAGCGGGGATACGGAGACCCAGTACTTC. Its protein is CSVASGDTETQYF. This chain joins TRBV29-1 and TRBJ2-5, with 7 bases aligning to TRBD2. Germline CDR1 is SQVTM and CDR2 is ANQGSEA. The CDR3 is 13 residues long. After removal of 4 bases from V and 5 bases from J, the junction contained 7 bases not matched to a gene. The full variable domain, rest sourced from reference TRBV29-1 and TRBJ2-5, is SAVISQKPSRDICQRGTSLTIQCQVDSQVTMMFWYRQQPGQSLTLIATANQGSEATYESGFVIDKFPISRPNLTFSTLTVSNMSPEDSSIYLCSVASGDTETQYFGPGTRLLVL.

The J gene is TRBJ2-1, the V gene TRBV20-1, with 8 bases fitting TRBD2. J gave up 0 bases and V 3 bases, and 7 bases lay outside the gene matches. The CDR3 covers 16 residues. Germline lookup yields CDR1 DFQATT and CDR2 SNEGSKA (reference sequence). The CDR3 region has the DNA TGCAGTGCTAGGTCCCGGGGGGGGGGCTCCTACAATGAGCAGTTCTTC. Translation: CSARSRGGGSYNEQFF.

The rearrangement uses TRBV19 and TRBJ1-2, with 10 bases lining up with TRBD1. The V gene end was trimmed by 3 bases and the J gene end by 3 bases; junction bases not matched to a gene: 7. This CDR3 is 16 amino acids long. CDR1 and CDR2 (germline): LNHDA, SQIVND (reference sequence). In nucleotides, the CDR3 is TGTGCCAGTAGTATTACCGCGGGACAGGGGTACTATGGCTACACCTTC. The encoded protein is CASSITAGQGYYGYTF. The variable domain in full, completed from reference TRBV19 and TRBJ1-2, reads DGGITQSPKYLFRKEGQNVTLSCEQNLNHDAMYWYRQDPGQGLRLIYYSQIVNDFQKGDIAEGYSVSREKKESFPLTVTSAQKNPTAFYLCASSITAGQGYYGYTFGSGTRLTVV.